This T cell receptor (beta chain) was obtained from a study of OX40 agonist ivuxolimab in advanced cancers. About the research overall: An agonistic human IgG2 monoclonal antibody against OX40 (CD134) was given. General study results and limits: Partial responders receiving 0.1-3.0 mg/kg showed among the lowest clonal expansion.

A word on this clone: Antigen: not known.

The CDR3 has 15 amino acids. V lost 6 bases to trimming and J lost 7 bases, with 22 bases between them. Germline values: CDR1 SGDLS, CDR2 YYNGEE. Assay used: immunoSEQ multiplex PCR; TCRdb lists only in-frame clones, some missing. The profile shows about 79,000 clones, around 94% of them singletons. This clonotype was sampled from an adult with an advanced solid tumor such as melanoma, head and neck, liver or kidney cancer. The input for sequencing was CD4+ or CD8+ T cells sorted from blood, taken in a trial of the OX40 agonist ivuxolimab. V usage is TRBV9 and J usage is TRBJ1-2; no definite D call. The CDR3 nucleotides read TGTGCCAGCACCCAAACGGGCCTCGACCCCAGTGGCTACACCTTC. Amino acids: CASTQTGLDPSGYTF.